The clone carrying this T cell receptor beta chain appeared many times. These data come from a study of neurological immune-mediated disorders. TCRdb re-called the 5' RACE reads with MiXCR, one entry per CDR3 protein. This table has around 61,000 distinct CDR3 sequences, over 4% appearing once. The CDR3 spans 13 residues. Between the trimmed V and J ends, which lost 0 bases and 0 bases, there was a span of 3 bases. Per the germline V gene, CDR1 is DFQATT and CDR2 is SNEGSKA (reference sequence). The receptor's source is a human donor with multiple sclerosis. The donor label of this sample is uncertain. The specimen sequenced was PBMCs. The chain joins TRBV20-1 to TRBJ1-3, with D uncertain. CDR3 protein: CSARDASGNTIYF. CDR3 DNA: TGCAGTGCTAGAGATGCCTCTGGAAACACCATATATTTT.